The next 27 T cell receptor beta chains were all read from a single sample in a study of T-cell memory formation after mild COVID-19. TCRdb redid the calling of the 5' RACE reads with MiXCR, one entry per CDR3 protein. This sample carries around 200,000 distinct CDR3 sequences, 27% of them seen once, and the ten largest clones take over 9.5%. The sample taken for sequencing was PBMCs or a T cell subset sorted from them (not recorded which). These TCRs come from an adult woman who had mild COVID-19 (a few samples of this study predate the infection). Cell type and time point are not known.

The chain carries TRBV20-1 and TRBJ1-1; D is undetermined. V lost 0 bases and J 2 bases, leaving 7 bases between the germline ends. Germline lookup yields CDR1 DFQATT and CDR2 SNEGSKA (reference sequence). The CDR3 length is 13 residues. This CDR3 reads CSARETGNTEAFF. The CDR3, as DNA: TGCAGTGCTAGAGAAACGGGAAACACTGAAGCTTTCTTT.

The genes are TRBV7-7 and TRBJ2-7; D uncertain. The CDR3 has 13 residues. Trimming took 1 base from V and 5 from J, leaving 9 bases between them. From germline, CDR1 is SSHAT and CDR2 FNYEAQ (reference sequence). The chain's CDR3 is CASSLVVGNEQYF. CDR3 coding DNA: TGTGCCAGCAGCTTAGTCGTGGGCAACGAGCAGTACTTC.

This clonotype was seen a few times. This chain links TRBV12-3 or TRBV12-4 with TRBJ2-7, with 8 bases aligning to TRBD1. The length of the CDR3 is 14 residues. V gave up 5 bases and J gave up 2 bases; unmatched junction bases: 5. CDR3 loop: CASSPGQATYEQYF. CDR3 in DNA: TGTGCCAGCAGTCCGGGACAGGCTACCTACGAGCAGTACTTC.

This clonotype turned up a few times. J is TRBJ1-6 and V is TRBV5-1; D possibly corresponds to TRBD1 (5 bases). With 1 base removed from V and 13 bases from J, the gap between germline ends came to 12 bases. The length of the CDR3 is 13 residues. Per germline, CDR1 SGHRS and CDR2 YFSETQ. CDR3 DNA: TGCGCCAGCAGCTTGATCCGGGGGGACCCCCTCCACTTT. It codes for CASSLIRGDPLHF.

This sequence joins TRBV11-3 and TRBJ1-1; D is unclear. With 2 bases removed from V and 4 bases from J, the gap between germline ends came to 17 bases. Germline CDR1 is SGHNT and CDR2 is YENEEA. The CDR3 loop spans 16 amino acids. CDR3: CASSLNSWQFSTEAFF. CDR3 sequence (DNA): TGTGCCAGCAGCTTAAATTCCTGGCAGTTTTCCACTGAAGCTTTCTTT.

A single count supports this clonotype. V usage is TRBV29-1 and J usage is TRBJ2-7; the match to TRBD2 covers 13 bases. Germline V gene data show CDR1 as SQVTM and CDR2 as ANQGSEA. The V segment lost 5 bases and the J segment 5 bases; nucleotides outside the gene matches: 6. CDR3 size: 14 residues. The CDR3 region has the DNA TGCAGCGTTCTTCCCGGACTAGCGGGAGACGAGCAGTACTTC. Amino acid sequence: CSVLPGLAGDEQYF.

The chain has TRBV19 and TRBJ1-1; D is unresolved. Germline assignment: CDR1 LNHDA and CDR2 SQIVND (reference sequence). V was pared by 2 bases and J by 5 bases, with 12 bases between. CDR3 length equals 14 residues. For the CDR3, the DNA is TGTGCCAGTAGTATAATTCTCTCGGGGACTGAAGCTTTCTTT. Protein product: CASSIILSGTEAFF.

This clonotype was seen a handful of times. The chain employs TRBV6-1 and TRBJ1-1, with D hard to call. The CDR3 covers 14 residues. The germline V and J ends were trimmed by 6 bases and 3 bases, with 14 bases remaining between them. Germline V lookup: CDR1 MNHNS, CDR2 SASEGT. CDR3 in amino acids: CASRIPVRDTEAFF. For the CDR3, the DNA is TGTGCCAGCAGAATCCCCGTTCGCGACACTGAAGCTTTCTTT.

The chain recombines TRBV6-6 with TRBJ2-1, with D unclear. The CDR3 covers 13 residues. Germline values: CDR1 MNHNY, CDR2 SVGAGI (reference sequence). The ends were cut back, 4 bases at V and 2 bases at J, with 6 bases in the middle. CDR3 nucleotide sequence: TGTGCCAGCAGTTTCGCTGCCTACAATGAGCAGTTCTTC. It is translated as CASSFAAYNEQFF.

This clonotype was detected a few times. The chain uses TRBV4-3 and TRBJ2-1; 8 nucleotides line up with TRBD2. With 1 base clipped from V and 7 bases from J, the junction kept 12 bases outside the gene matches. The CDR3 length is 17 residues. The germline gives CDR1 LGHNA, CDR2 YSLEER. The CDR3 sequence: CASSQVRLSGGGNEQFF. The DNA of the CDR3 is TGCGCCAGCAGCCAAGTACGCCTAAGTGGCGGGGGGAATGAGCAGTTCTTC.

CDR3 DNA sequence: TGTGCCAGCAGCGGCCGCACCCGCTCCTACAATGAGCAGTTCTTC. Its protein product is CASSGRTRSYNEQFF. This chain connects TRBV12-3 or TRBV12-4 to TRBJ2-1; D remains ambiguous. The V and J ends lost 6 bases and 0 bases respectively, with 12 bases between them. This CDR3 has 15 amino acids.

This clonotype was observed a handful of times. The rearrangement uses TRBV27 and TRBJ2-7; possible D gene TRBD1, 6 bases. CDR1 and CDR2 (germline): MNHEY, SMNVEV (reference sequence). The length of the CDR3 is 15 residues. Trimming left V 7 bases short and J 3 bases short, with 19 bases between. The CDR3 reads CASTGDAGAHYEQYF. The CDR3 region has the DNA TGTGCCAGCACAGGAGACGCAGGGGCCCACTACGAGCAGTACTTC.

A few counts support this clonotype. J is TRBJ1-1 and V is TRBV15; D is unclear. V gave up 7 bases and J gave up 0 bases, with 15 bases separating them. The CDR3 totals 15 residues. Germline values: CDR1 LNHNV, CDR2 YYDKDF (reference sequence). The CDR3 bases are TGTGCCACCACCGGAAAGGGAAACCTGAACACTGAAGCTTTCTTT. Translation: CATTGKGNLNTEAFF.

The V and J genes are TRBV5-5 and TRBJ2-7; TRBD1 is a possible D gene (5 bases). Germline values: CDR1 SGHKS, CDR2 YYEKEE (reference sequence). Deletions cut 4 bases from V and 6 bases from J, with 17 bases between. This CDR3 region has 14 residues. CDR3 sequence: CASSPSQGFGEQYF. The DNA for the CDR3 is TGTGCCAGCAGCCCGTCTCAGGGCTTCGGCGAGCAGTACTTC.

This clonotype was observed a handful of times. The chain is built from TRBV6-5 and TRBJ2-6; D is undetermined. CDR1 is MNHEY and CDR2 is SVGAGI in the germline V gene. The CDR3 totals 16 residues. V was cut by 5 bases and J by 0 bases, with 11 bases left in between. CDR3 bases: TGTGCCAGCAGTCCCGCCCGACACTCTGGGGCCAACGTCCTGACTTTC. Residues: CASSPARHSGANVLTF.

This sequence joins TRBV7-9 and TRBJ1-2; 8 bases agree with TRBD1. This CDR3 comprises 15 residues. With V trimmed by 1 base and J by 6 bases, 7 bases remained unmatched. CDR1 and CDR2 from the germline V gene are SEHNR and FQNEAQ (reference sequence). CDR3 in DNA: TGTGCCAGCAGCTTAGACCAAGCAGGGGGCAATGGCTACACCTTC. Its translation: CASSLDQAGGNGYTF.

At least ten counts were recorded for this clonotype. The chain carries TRBV20-1 and TRBJ2-1, with D possibly TRBD2 on 5 matching bases. V lost 5 bases and J lost 6, with 14 bases in between. The CDR3 consists of 13 residues. Germline V gives CDR1 DFQATT, CDR2 SNEGSKA (reference sequence). The CDR3 nucleotides read TGCAGTGCTGGCCCGGGGAAGGGCAATGAGCAGTTCTTC. Translating gives CSAGPGKGNEQFF.

This clonotype was observed a handful of times. The chain links TRBV28 to TRBJ2-7; tentatively, D is TRBD1 (7 bases). V was cut by 11 bases and J by 6 bases, with 29 bases left in between. CDR3 length: 16 residues. Looked up from germline, CDR1 is MDHEN and CDR2 is SYDVKM. The CDR3 sequence is CASAGSTGRTGGEQYF. The CDR3 DNA follows: TGTGCCTCTGCAGGCTCGACAGGGCGTACCGGGGGCGAGCAGTACTTC. Using reference TRBV28 and TRBJ2-7 for the parts outside the CDR3, the full variable domain is DVKVTQSSRYLVKRTGEKVFLECVQDMDHENMFWYRQDPGLGLRLIYFSYDVKMKEKGDIPEGYSVSREKKERFSLILESASTNQTSMYLCASAGSTGRTGGEQYFGPGTRLTVT.

CDR3 amino acids: CSARAGPGDEQFF. For the CDR3, the DNA is TGCAGTGCTAGAGCGGGACCCGGGGATGAGCAGTTCTTC. The rearrangement uses TRBV20-1 and TRBJ2-1, with D possibly called TRBD1 or TRBD2 (5 bases each). V was shortened by 1 base and J by 8 bases, with 12 bases between the two germline ends. The CDR3 is 13 amino acids. Germline CDR1 and CDR2: DFQATT and SNEGSKA (reference sequence).

This sequence joins TRBV24-1 and TRBJ2-2; D is perhaps TRBD1 (6 bases). Trimming pared 12 bases from V and 8 bases from J, leaving 12 bases between. The CDR3 runs 11 residues. Germline CDR1 and CDR2: KGHDR and SFDVKD. CDR3 amino acids: CASAGEGELFF. CDR3 sequence (DNA): TGTGCCTCCGCAGGGGAAGGGGAGCTGTTTTTT.

This chain links TRBV20-1 with TRBJ1-3; D not certain. The CDR3 spans 14 residues. In germline, CDR1 is DFQATT, CDR2 SNEGSKA (reference sequence). V was pared by 6 bases and J by 2 bases, with 14 bases between. The CDR3, as DNA: TGCAGTGCAGTGACCGAGCCAGCTGGAAACACCATATATTTT. Its protein product is CSAVTEPAGNTIYF.

This clonotype was seen only a few times. This chain joins TRBV12-3 or TRBV12-4 and TRBJ1-3; D unclear. Trimming took off 0 bases at V and 2 bases at J, with 11 bases between the two ends. CDR3 size: 16 residues. CDR3 sequence (DNA): TGTGCCAGCAGTTTAGCGCGAGGCAGAACTGGAAACACCATATATTTT. It translates to CASSLARGRTGNTIYF.

V gene TRBV20-1 combines with J gene TRBJ2-1; 15 bases are a match to TRBD2. CDR3 length: 15 residues. Trimming cost V 6 bases and J 5 bases; bases outside gene matches: 5. Per the germline V gene, CDR1 is DFQATT and CDR2 is SNEGSKA (reference sequence). Written as DNA, the CDR3 is TGCAGTGCCTGGACTAGCGGGAGGGGACACAATGAGCAGTTCTTC. The encoded protein is CSAWTSGRGHNEQFF.

Only a few counts were recorded for this clonotype. V usage is TRBV20-1 and J usage is TRBJ2-2; unclear D gene. Trimming stripped 7 bases from V and 0 bases from J, with 9 bases between. This CDR3 has 13 residues. The germline V gene encodes CDR1 DFQATT and CDR2 SNEGSKA (reference sequence). Written as DNA, the CDR3 is TGCAGTGGCGCCACGGCGAACACCGGGGAGCTGTTTTTT. It encodes CSGATANTGELFF.

The CDR3 nucleotides read TGTGCCAGCAGTTCGACAGGGGGTGACCGGCAGCCCCAGCATTTT. Its protein is CASSSTGGDRQPQHF. V and J are TRBV12-3 or TRBV12-4 and TRBJ1-5; 9 bases map to TRBD1. CDR3 length: 15 residues. J was trimmed by 7 bases and V by 4 bases; bases with no gene match: 8.

The table lists this clonotype with a few counts. The rearrangement joins TRBV5-6 to TRBJ2-1, with TRBD2 matching 7 bases. CDR3 length: 18 amino acids. V dropped 3 bases and J dropped 7; count of bases not matched to a gene: 19. CDR1 SGHDT and CDR2 YYEEEE come from the germline V gene. This chain's CDR3 is CASSSLGLAGDPGNEQFF. As DNA, the CDR3 is TGTGCCAGCAGCTCCTTAGGATTAGCGGGCGATCCGGGGAATGAGCAGTTCTTC. Drawing the rest from reference TRBV5-6 and TRBJ2-1, the complete variable domain is DAGVTQSPTHLIKTRGQQVTLRCSPKSGHDTVSWYQQALGQGPQFIFQYYEEEERQRGNFPDRFSGHQFPNYSSELNVNALLLGDSALYLCASSSLGLAGDPGNEQFFGPGTRLTVL.

J is TRBJ1-2 and V is TRBV7-9; D gene unclear. The CDR3 runs to 15 residues. V was pared by 1 base and J by 3 bases, with 12 bases between. Germline CDR1 is SEHNR and CDR2 is FQNEAQ (reference sequence). CDR3 nucleotides: TGTGCCAGCAGCTTAGATCAGGAGGTGGACTATGGCTACACCTTC. This codes for CASSLDQEVDYGYTF.